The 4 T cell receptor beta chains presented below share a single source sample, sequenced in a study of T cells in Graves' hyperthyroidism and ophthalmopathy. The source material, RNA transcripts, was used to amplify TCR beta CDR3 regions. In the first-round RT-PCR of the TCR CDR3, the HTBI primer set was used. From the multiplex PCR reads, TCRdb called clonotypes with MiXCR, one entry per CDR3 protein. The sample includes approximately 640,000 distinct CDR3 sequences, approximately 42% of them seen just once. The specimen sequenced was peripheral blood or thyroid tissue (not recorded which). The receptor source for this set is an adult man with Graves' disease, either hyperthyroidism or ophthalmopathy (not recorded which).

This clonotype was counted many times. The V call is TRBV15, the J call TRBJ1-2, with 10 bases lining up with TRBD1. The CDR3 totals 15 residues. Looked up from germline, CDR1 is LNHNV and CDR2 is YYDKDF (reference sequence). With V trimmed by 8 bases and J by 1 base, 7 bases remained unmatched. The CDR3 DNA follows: TGTGCCACCTCGGGACAGGGGACGTTTAACTATGGCTACACCTTC. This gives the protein CATSGQGTFNYGYTF.

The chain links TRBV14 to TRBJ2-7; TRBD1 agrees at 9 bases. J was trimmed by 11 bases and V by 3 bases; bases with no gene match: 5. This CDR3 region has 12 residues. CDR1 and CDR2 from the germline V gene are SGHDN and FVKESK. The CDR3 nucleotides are TGTGCCAGCAGCCACGGACGGGACAGGGAGTACTTC. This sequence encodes CASSHGRDREYF. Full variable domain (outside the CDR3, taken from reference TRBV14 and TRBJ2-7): EAGVTQFPSHSVIEKGQTVTLRCDPISGHDNLYWYRRVMGKEIKFLLHFVKESKQDESGMPNNRFLAERTGGTYSTLKVQPAELEDSGVYFCASSHGRDREYFGPGTRLTVT.

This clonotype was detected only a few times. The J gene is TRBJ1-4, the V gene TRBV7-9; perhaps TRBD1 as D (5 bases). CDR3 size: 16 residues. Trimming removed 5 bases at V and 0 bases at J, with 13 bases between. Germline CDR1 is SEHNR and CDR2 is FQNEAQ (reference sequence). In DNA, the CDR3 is TGTGCCAGCAGCGGAATTACAGGATCAACTAATGAAAAACTGTTTTTT. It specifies CASSGITGSTNEKLFF.

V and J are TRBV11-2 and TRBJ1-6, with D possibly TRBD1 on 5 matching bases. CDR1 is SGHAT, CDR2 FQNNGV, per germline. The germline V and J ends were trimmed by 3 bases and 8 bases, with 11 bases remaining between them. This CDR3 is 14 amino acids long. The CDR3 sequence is CASSFEGLHSPLHF. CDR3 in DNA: TGTGCCAGCAGCTTTGAGGGACTACATTCACCCCTCCACTTT.